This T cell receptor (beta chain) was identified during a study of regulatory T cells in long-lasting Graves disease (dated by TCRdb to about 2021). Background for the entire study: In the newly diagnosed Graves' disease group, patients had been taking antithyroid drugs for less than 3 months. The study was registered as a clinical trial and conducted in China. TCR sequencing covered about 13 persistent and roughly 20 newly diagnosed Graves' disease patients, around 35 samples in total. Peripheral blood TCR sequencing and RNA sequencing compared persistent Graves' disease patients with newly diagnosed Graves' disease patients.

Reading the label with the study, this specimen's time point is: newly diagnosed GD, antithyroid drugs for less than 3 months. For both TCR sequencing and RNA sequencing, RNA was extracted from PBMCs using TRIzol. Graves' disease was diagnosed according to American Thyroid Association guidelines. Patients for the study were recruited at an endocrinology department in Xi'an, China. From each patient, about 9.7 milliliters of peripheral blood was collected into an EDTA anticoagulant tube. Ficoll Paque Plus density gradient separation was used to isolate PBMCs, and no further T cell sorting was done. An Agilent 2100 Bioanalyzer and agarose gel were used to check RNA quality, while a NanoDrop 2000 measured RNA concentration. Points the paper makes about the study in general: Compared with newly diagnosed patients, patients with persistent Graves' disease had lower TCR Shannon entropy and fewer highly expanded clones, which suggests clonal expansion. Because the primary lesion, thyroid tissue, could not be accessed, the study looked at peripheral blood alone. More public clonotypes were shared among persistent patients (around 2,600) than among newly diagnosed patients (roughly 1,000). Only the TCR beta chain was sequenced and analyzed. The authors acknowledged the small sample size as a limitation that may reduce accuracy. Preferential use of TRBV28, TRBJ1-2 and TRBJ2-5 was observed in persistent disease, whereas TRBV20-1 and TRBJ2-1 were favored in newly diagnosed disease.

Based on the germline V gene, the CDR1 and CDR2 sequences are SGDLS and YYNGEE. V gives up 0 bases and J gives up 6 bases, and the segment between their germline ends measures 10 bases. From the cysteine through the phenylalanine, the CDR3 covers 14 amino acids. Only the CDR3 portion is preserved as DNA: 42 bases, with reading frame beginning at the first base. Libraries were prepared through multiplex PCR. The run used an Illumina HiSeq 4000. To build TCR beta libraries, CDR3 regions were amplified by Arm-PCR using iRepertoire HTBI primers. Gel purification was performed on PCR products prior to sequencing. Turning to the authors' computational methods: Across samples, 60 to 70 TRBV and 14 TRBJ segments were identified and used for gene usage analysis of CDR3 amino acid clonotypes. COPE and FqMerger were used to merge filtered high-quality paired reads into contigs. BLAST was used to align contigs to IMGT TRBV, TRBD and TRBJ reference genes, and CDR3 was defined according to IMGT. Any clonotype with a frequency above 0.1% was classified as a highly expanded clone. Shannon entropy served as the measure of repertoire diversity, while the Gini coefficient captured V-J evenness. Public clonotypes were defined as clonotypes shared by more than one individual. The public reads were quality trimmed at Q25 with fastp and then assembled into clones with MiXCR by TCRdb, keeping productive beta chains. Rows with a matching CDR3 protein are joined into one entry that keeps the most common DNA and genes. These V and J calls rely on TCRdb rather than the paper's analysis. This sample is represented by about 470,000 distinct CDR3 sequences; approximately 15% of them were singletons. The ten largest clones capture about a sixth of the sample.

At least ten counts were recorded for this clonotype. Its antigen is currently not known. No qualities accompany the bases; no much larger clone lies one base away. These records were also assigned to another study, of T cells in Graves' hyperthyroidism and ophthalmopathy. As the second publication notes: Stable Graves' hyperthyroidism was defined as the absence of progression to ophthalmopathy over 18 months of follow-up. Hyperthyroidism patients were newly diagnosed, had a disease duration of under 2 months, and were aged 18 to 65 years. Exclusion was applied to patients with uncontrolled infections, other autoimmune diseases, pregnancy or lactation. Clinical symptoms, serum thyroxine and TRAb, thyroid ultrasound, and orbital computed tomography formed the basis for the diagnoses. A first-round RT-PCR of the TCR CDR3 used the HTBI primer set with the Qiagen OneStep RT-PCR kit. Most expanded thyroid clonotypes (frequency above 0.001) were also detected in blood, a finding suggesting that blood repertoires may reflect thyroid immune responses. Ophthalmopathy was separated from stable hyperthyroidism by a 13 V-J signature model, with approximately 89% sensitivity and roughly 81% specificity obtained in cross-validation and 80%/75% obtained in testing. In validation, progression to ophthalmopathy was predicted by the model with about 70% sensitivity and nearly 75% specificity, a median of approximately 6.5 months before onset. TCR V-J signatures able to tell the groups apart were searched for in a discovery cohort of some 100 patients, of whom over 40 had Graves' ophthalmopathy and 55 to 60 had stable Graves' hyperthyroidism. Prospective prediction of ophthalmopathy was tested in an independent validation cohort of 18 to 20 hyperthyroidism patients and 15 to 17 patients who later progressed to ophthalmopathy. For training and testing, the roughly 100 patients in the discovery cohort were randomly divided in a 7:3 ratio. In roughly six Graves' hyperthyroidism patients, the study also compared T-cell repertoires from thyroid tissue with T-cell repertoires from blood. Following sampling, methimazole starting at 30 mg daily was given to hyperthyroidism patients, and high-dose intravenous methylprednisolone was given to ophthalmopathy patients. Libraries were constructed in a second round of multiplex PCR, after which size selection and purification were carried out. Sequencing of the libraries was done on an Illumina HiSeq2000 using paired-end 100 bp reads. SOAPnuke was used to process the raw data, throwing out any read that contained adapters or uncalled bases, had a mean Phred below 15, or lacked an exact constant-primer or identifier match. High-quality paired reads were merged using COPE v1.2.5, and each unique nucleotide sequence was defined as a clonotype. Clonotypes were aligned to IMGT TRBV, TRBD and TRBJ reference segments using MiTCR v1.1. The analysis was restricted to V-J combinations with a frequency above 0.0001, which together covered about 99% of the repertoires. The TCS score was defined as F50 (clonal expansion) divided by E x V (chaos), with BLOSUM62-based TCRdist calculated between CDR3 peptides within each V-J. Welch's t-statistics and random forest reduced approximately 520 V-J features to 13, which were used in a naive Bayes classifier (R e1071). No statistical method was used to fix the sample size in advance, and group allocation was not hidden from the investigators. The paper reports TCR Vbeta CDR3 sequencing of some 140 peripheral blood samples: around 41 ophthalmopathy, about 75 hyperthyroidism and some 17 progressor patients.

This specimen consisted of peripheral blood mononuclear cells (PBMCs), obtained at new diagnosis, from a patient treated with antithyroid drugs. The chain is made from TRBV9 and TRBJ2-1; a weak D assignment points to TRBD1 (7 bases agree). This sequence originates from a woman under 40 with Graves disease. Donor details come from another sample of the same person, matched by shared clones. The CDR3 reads CASSVAEGANEQFF. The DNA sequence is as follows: TGTGCCAGCAGCGTAGCGGAGGGGGCCAATGAGCAGTTCTTC.